This T cell receptor beta chain was retrieved from a study of cytomegalovirus exposure and HLA in healthy donors. This clone was found a few times. Primers: 60 Vbeta forward and 13 Jbeta reverse. Here immunoSEQ multiplex PCR was the method, and the copy in TCRdb shows in-frame clones only, minus some. The table has some 150,000 clones, roughly 79% seen once. The receptor comes from a male donor in good health and CMV-seronegative. The sample taken for sequencing was PBMCs.

DNA of the CDR3: TGCGCCAGCAGCCAGAATGGGGGGGCCACTGAAGCTTTCTTT. This gives the protein CASSQNGGATEAFF. This chain joins TRBV4-3 and TRBJ1-1; D possibly corresponds to TRBD1 (6 bases). CDR1 is LGHNA, CDR2 YSLEER, per germline. Trimming cost V 3 bases and J 4 bases, with 12 bases left between them. The CDR3 has 14 amino acids.